These 28 T cell receptor beta chains were all obtained from the same sample, sequenced in a study of response to subunit inactivated influenza vaccine. TCRdb re-called the RT-PCR reads through MiXCR, storing one row per CDR3 protein. The sample has around 500,000 distinct CDR3 sequences; approximately 9.9% are singletons. Here the sequenced sample was PBMCs from blood, taken 45 days after vaccination. The receptors originated from a man aged 50-60 years who received an inactivated influenza vaccine.

There are many counts of this clonotype. The chain combines TRBV6-4 with TRBJ1-1; unclear D gene. The CDR3 contains 13 residues. Germline assignment: CDR1 MRHNA and CDR2 SNTAGT. The ends were cut back, 6 bases at V and 1 base at J, with 9 bases in the middle. DNA for the CDR3: TGTGCCAGCAGCCTCCGACAGAACACTGAAGCTTTCTTT. Translating it yields CASSLRQNTEAFF.

There are many counts of this clonotype. This chain connects TRBV20-1 to TRBJ1-2; no clear D. Germline V gene data show CDR1 as DFQATT and CDR2 as SNEGSKA (reference sequence). V lost 3 bases and J 0 bases, leaving 8 bases between the germline ends. This CDR3 comprises 13 residues. CDR3 protein: CSAREQTNYGYTF. In DNA form, the CDR3 reads TGCAGTGCTAGGGAACAGACTAACTATGGCTACACCTTC.

This clonotype occurred a few times. V and J are TRBV12-3 or TRBV12-4 and TRBJ1-6, with 12 bases fitting TRBD1. The ends lost 5 bases at V and 12 bases at J; junction bases unmatched: 8. The length of the CDR3 is 15 residues. This CDR3 is CASSTRDRGLGPLHF. The DNA of the CDR3 is TGTGCCAGCAGTACCCGGGACAGGGGGCTTGGACCCCTCCACTTT.

This chain connects TRBV28 to TRBJ2-1; 9 bases line up with TRBD1. The germline gives CDR1 MDHEN, CDR2 SYDVKM. Germline trimming cut 5 bases from V and 7 bases from J; bases unmatched to any gene: 6. The CDR3 sequence is 14 residues long. The DNA for the CDR3 is TGTGCCAGCAGTCCCGGGACAGGGACTAATGAGCAGTTCTTC. Translation: CASSPGTGTNEQFF.

The chain has TRBV9 and TRBJ2-3; 9 bases map to TRBD1. Unmatched junction bases numbered 9, after V lost 4 bases and J lost 6 bases. Germline assignment: CDR1 SGDLS and CDR2 YYNGEE. CDR3 size: 15 residues. CDR3 sequence (DNA): TGTGCCAGCAGCCCAACAGGGGGCAAAGGGGATACGCAGTATTTT. Translation: CASSPTGGKGDTQYF.

This clonotype was seen repeatedly, ten times or more. The chain couples TRBV7-9 to TRBJ2-1; D gene ambiguous. Germline assignment: CDR1 SEHNR and CDR2 FQNEAQ (reference sequence). Trimming stripped 5 bases from V and 5 bases from J, with 7 bases between. The CDR3 has 12 residues. In nucleotides, the CDR3 is TGTGCCAGCAGCCACAGAAACAATGAGCAGTTCTTC. Its translation is CASSHRNNEQFF.

This clonotype was counted ten times or more. The CDR3 spells CASRTDRPGELFF. The CDR3 DNA reads as TGTGCCAGCAGGACAGACCGCCCCGGGGAGCTGTTTTTT. The chain employs TRBV6-6 and TRBJ2-2; D is possibly TRBD1 (5 bases). The CDR3 runs 13 residues. Germline values: CDR1 MNHNY, CDR2 SVGAGI (reference sequence). The V end lost 6 bases, the J end lost 6 bases, and 11 bases lay between the germline ends.

The chain uses TRBV7-9 and TRBJ2-5; D remains ambiguous. The CDR3 has 12 amino acids. V lost 5 bases to trimming and J lost 2 bases, with 6 bases between them. Germline CDR1 and CDR2: SEHNR and FQNEAQ (reference sequence). The CDR3 DNA is TGTGCCAGCAGCAACATGCAAGAGACCCAGTACTTC. It translates to CASSNMQETQYF.

This clonotype has only a few counts. The chain uses TRBV6-5 and TRBJ2-1; TRBD1 agrees at 8 bases. This CDR3 is built from 19 residues. The V segment lost 0 bases and the J segment 7 bases; nucleotides outside the gene matches: 17. Germline CDR1 MNHEY, CDR2 SVGAGI. The CDR3 DNA reads TGTGCCAGCAGTTACTCCAAATGGGGGAGACAGGGGTTATTAAATGAGCAGTTCTTC. Protein: CASSYSKWGRQGLLNEQFF.

This clonotype was counted many times. This CDR3 is CSVEVIGQGSPYNEQFF. DNA of the CDR3: TGCAGCGTTGAAGTAATAGGACAGGGTAGCCCCTACAATGAGCAGTTCTTC. The chain employs TRBV29-1 and TRBJ2-1; 8 nucleotides agree with TRBD1. CDR3 length: 17 residues. V gave up 1 base and J gave up 2 bases; unmatched junction bases: 10. Looked up from germline, CDR1 is SQVTM and CDR2 is ANQGSEA.

The rearrangement uses TRBV29-1 and TRBJ2-1; D possibly matches TRBD1 or TRBD2 (5 bases each). V gave up 7 bases and J gave up 0 bases, with 13 bases separating them. Germline CDR1 reads SQVTM; CDR2 reads ANQGSEA. The length of the CDR3 is 14 residues. CDR3 in DNA: TGCAGCGGCTCGAGGGGCACCTCCTACAATGAGCAGTTCTTC. Its protein is CSGSRGTSYNEQFF.

This clonotype occurred a few times. This chain connects TRBV28 to TRBJ1-1; D is unclear. V was cut by 5 bases and J by 4 bases, with 5 bases left in between. CDR3 length: 11 residues. In germline, CDR1 is MDHEN, CDR2 SYDVKM. The CDR3 reads CASSKSTEAFF. In DNA form, the CDR3 reads TGTGCCAGCAGTAAGTCCACTGAAGCTTTCTTT.

The chain combines TRBV5-5 with TRBJ2-7, with D perhaps TRBD1 (6 bases). CDR1 and CDR2 (germline): SGHKS, YYEKEE (reference sequence). V was shortened by 4 bases and J by 6 bases, with 26 bases between the two germline ends. The CDR3 is made up of 17 amino acids. CDR3 nucleotide sequence: TGTGCCAGCAGCCCGACCCTTTGGGCAGGGGACCTGGGCGAGCAGTACTTC. Translated: CASSPTLWAGDLGEQYF. Combining the CDR3 with reference TRBV5-5 and TRBJ2-7 gives the whole variable domain DAGVTQSPTHLIKTRGQQVTLRCSPISGHKSVSWYQQVLGQGPQFIFQYYEKEERGRGNFPDRFSARQFPNYSSELNVNALLLGDSALYLCASSPTLWAGDLGEQYFGPGTRLTVT.

V usage is TRBV7-2 and J usage is TRBJ2-7, with D perhaps matching TRBD1 (8 bases). The germline V and J ends were trimmed by 4 bases and 6 bases, with 19 bases remaining between them. This CDR3 spans 15 amino acids. The germline V gene encodes CDR1 SGHTA and CDR2 FQGNSA. CDR3 sequence: CASSSAGDRSPEQYF. DNA for the CDR3: TGTGCCAGCAGCTCCGCGGGGGACAGGAGTCCCGAGCAGTACTTC. The full variable domain, with the rest looked up from reference TRBV7-2 and TRBJ2-7, is GAGVSQSPSNKVTEKGKDVELRCDPISGHTALYWYRQSLGQGLEFLIYFQGNSAPDKSGLPSDRFSAERTGGSVSTLTIQRTQQEDSAVYLCASSSAGDRSPEQYFGPGTRLTVT.

This clonotype was seen ten or more times. The chain employs TRBV5-6 and TRBJ2-3, with D perhaps TRBD2 (6 bases). CDR1 and CDR2 (germline): SGHDT, YYEEEE. Trimming removed 5 bases at V and 2 bases at J, with 9 bases between. This CDR3 is built from 13 residues. The CDR3 spells CASSRDFTDTQYF. The CDR3 coding sequence is TGTGCCAGCAGTCGGGACTTCACAGATACGCAGTATTTT.

This clonotype turned up a few times. CDR3 sequence (DNA): TGTGCCAGCAGAACCGACGGTGCCGTTTATGGCTACACCTTC. Translated: CASRTDGAVYGYTF. V is TRBV6-1 and J is TRBJ1-2; D call uncertain. CDR1 is MNHNS and CDR2 is SASEGT in the germline V gene. V lost 6 bases, J lost 5 bases, and 16 bases lay in between. The CDR3 is 14 amino acids.

The chain combines TRBV6-2 or TRBV6-3 with TRBJ2-7, with D perhaps TRBD1 (6 bases). Germline V gene sequence: CDR1 MNHEY, CDR2 SVGEGT. The CDR3 totals 16 residues. With 2 bases removed from V and 2 bases from J, the gap between germline ends came to 16 bases. The CDR3 protein is CASSYPSRDITYEQYF. In DNA, the CDR3 is TGTGCCAGCAGTTACCCCTCTCGGGACATTACCTACGAGCAGTACTTC.

This clonotype was recorded many times. The V call is TRBV2, the J call TRBJ1-2; TRBD1 agrees at 7 bases. Germline lookup yields CDR1 SNHLY and CDR2 FYNNEI. This CDR3 comprises 14 residues. The V segment lost 6 bases and the J segment 2 bases; nucleotides outside the gene matches: 6. The CDR3 sequence: CASRLRDRNYGYTF. Here the CDR3 DNA reads TGTGCCAGCAGACTCCGGGACAGAAACTATGGCTACACCTTC.

This clonotype has only a few counts. The chain couples TRBV18 to TRBJ2-3, with D unclear. Per germline, CDR1 KGHSH and CDR2 LQKENI. The V gene lost 0 bases and the J gene lost 4 bases, with 11 bases spanning the gap. CDR3 length: 15 residues. CDR3: CASSPPMPGADTQYF. CDR3 bases: TGTGCCAGCTCACCACCGATGCCTGGCGCAGATACGCAGTATTTT.

In regard to this clonotype: A much larger clone is a single base away; this may be a read error. This chain links TRBV28 with TRBJ2-1, with 8 bases lining up with TRBD2. Germline loops: CDR1 MDHEN, CDR2 SYDVKM. V shed 6 bases and J 7 bases; nucleotides not matched to a gene: 2. The CDR3 covers 12 residues. CDR3 loop: CASRTSENEQFF. The CDR3 DNA is TGTGCCAGCAGGACTAGCGAGAATGAGCAGTTCTTC.

This clonotype was seen a handful of times. The V and J genes are TRBV12-3 or TRBV12-4 and TRBJ1-3, with unresolved D. The germline V and J ends were trimmed by 0 bases and 4 bases, with 10 bases remaining between them. CDR3 length: 15 residues. The CDR3 loop is CASSLASPWGNTIYF. The CDR3 coding sequence is TGTGCCAGCAGTTTAGCGTCCCCATGGGGAAACACCATATATTTT.

In this sample, this clonotype turned up a few times. The rearrangement uses TRBV11-2 and TRBJ2-5; 11 nucleotides align to TRBD2. Germline CDR1 and CDR2: SGHAT and FQNNGV. V was clipped by 2 bases and J by 5 bases; unmatched bases: 13. CDR3 size: 18 residues. The CDR3 DNA follows: TGTGCCAGCAGCTTAAAATGGCCTAGCGGGGGGCAGGAGGAGACCCAGTACTTC. Its translation is CASSLKWPSGGQEETQYF.

This clonotype occurred a few times. The rearrangement uses TRBV29-1 and TRBJ2-1; the D gene is possibly TRBD1 (6 bases). V lost 0 bases, J lost 6 bases, and 15 bases lay in between. The CDR3 has 15 amino acids. The germline CDR1 and CDR2 sequences are SQVTM and ANQGSEA. The CDR3 DNA sequence: TGCAGCGTTGAAGATTCCTGGGGGCCGGGCAATGAGCAGTTCTTC. This encodes CSVEDSWGPGNEQFF.

The J gene is TRBJ2-7, the V gene TRBV5-1; the D gene is possibly TRBD1 (6 bases). The CDR3 is 14 residues long. Trimming removed 7 bases at V and 6 bases at J, with 20 bases between. The germline V gene encodes CDR1 SGHRS and CDR2 YFSETQ. The CDR3 spells CASLPGTGRGEQYF. The CDR3 DNA reads as TGCGCCAGCCTCCCCGGGACGGGCAGGGGCGAGCAGTACTTC. The full variable domain, with the rest looked up from reference TRBV5-1 and TRBJ2-7, is KAGVTQTPRYLIKTRGQQVTLSCSPISGHRSVSWYQQTPGQGLQFLFEYFSETQRNKGNFPGRFSGRQFSNSRSEMNVSTLELGDSALYLCASLPGTGRGEQYFGPGTRLTVT.

The chain joins TRBV30 to TRBJ2-1; 7 nucleotides align to TRBD2. The germline gives CDR1 GTSNPN, CDR2 SVGIG (reference sequence). V was clipped by 1 base and J by 10 bases; unmatched bases: 10. The CDR3 runs to 14 residues. DNA of the CDR3: TGTGCCTGGAGTGCTAACCAGCGGGGACGAGAGCAGTTCTTC. It is translated as CAWSANQRGREQFF.

In its sample, this clonotype was seen a few times. The V call is TRBV20-1, the J call TRBJ2-1; 7 bases line up with TRBD2. This CDR3 region has 14 residues. CDR1 is DFQATT and CDR2 is SNEGSKA in the germline V gene (reference sequence). V lost 1 base and J lost 3; bases outside the gene matches: 3. CDR3 in amino acids: CSARGAGDYNEQFF. CDR3 DNA sequence: TGCAGTGCTAGAGGGGCGGGAGACTACAATGAGCAGTTCTTC.

This clonotype was observed a few times. V is TRBV28 and J is TRBJ2-3; TRBD2 matches at 10 bases. From germline, CDR1 is MDHEN and CDR2 SYDVKM. This CDR3 comprises 14 residues. V shed 5 bases, J shed 4 bases, and the junction held 3 bases outside the gene matches. As DNA, the CDR3 is TGTGCCAGCAGTCTAGCGGGAGCTCCAGATACGCAGTATTTT. This encodes CASSLAGAPDTQYF.

This chain links TRBV20-1 with TRBJ2-7; 7 bases match TRBD1. The trim removed 5 bases at V and 2 bases at J, leaving 6 bases unmatched. This CDR3 is built from 13 residues. CDR1 and CDR2 (germline): DFQATT, SNEGSKA (reference sequence). The CDR3: CSARPGQTYEQYF. The CDR3 DNA follows: TGCAGTGCTCGTCCGGGACAGACCTACGAGCAGTACTTC.